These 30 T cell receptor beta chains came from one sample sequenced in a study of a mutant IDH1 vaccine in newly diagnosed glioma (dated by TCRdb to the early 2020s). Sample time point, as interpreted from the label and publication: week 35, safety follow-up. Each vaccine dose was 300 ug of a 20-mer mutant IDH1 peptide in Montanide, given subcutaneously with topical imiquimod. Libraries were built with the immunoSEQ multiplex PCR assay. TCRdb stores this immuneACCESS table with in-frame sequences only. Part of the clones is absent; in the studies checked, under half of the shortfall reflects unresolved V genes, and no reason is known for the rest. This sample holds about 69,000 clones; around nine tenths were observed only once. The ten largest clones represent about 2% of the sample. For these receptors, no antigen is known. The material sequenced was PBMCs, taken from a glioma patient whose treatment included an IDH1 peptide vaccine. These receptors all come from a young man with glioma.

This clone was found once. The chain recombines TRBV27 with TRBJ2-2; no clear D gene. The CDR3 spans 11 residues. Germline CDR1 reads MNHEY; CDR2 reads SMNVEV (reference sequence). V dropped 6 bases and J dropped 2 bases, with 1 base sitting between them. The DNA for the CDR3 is TGTGCCAGCAGCAACACCGGGGAGCTGTTTTTT. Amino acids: CASSNTGELFF.

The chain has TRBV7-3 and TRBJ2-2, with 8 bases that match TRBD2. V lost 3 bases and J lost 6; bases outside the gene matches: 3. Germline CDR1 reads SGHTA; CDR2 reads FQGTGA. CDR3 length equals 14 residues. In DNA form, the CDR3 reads TGTGCCAGCAGCTTGTCACTAGCGGCCGGGGAGCTGTTTTTT. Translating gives CASSLSLAAGELFF.

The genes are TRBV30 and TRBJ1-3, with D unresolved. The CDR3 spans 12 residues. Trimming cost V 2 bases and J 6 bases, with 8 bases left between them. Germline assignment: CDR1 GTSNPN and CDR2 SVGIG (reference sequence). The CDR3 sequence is CAWSPGLNTIYF. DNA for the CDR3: TGTGCCTGGAGTCCAGGACTAAACACCATATATTTT.

The CDR3 DNA sequence: TGTGCCAGCAGCCTCGACAGGGGGAGTTACGAGCAGTACTTC. Its translation is CASSLDRGSYEQYF. The V gene is TRBV7-6, the J gene TRBJ2-7, with 9 positions matching TRBD1. With V trimmed by 5 bases and J by 4 bases, 6 bases remained unmatched. The germline V gene has CDR1 SGHVS and CDR2 FNYEAQ. There are 14 residues in the CDR3.

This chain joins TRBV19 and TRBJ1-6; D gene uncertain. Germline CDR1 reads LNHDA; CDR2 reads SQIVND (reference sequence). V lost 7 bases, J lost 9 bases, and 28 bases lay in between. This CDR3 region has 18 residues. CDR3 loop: CASNLRDSVLDRGSPLHF. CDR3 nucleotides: TGTGCCAGTAACCTCCGGGATTCGGTCCTGGATCGCGGTTCACCCCTCCACTTT.

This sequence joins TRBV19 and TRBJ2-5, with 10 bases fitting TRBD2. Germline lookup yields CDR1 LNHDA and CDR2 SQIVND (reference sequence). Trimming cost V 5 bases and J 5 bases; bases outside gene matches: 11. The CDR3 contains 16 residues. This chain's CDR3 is CASSSLAGAELETQYF. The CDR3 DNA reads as TGTGCCAGTAGTTCCCTAGCGGGGGCCGAATTGGAGACCCAGTACTTC.

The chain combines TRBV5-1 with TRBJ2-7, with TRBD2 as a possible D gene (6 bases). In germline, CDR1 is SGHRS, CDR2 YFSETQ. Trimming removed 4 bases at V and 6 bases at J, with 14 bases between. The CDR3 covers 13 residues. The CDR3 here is CASSLGGGPEQYF. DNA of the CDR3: TGCGCCAGCAGCCTTGGAGGAGGGCCCGAGCAGTACTTC. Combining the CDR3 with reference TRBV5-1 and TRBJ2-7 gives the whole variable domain KAGVTQTPRYLIKTRGQQVTLSCSPISGHRSVSWYQQTPGQGLQFLFEYFSETQRNKGNFPGRFSGRQFSNSRSEMNVSTLELGDSALYLCASSLGGGPEQYFGPGTRLTVT.

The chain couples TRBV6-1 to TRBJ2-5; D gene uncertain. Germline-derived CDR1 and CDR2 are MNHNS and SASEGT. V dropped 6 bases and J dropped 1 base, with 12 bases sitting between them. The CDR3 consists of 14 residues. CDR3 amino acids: CASRAVRLQETQYF. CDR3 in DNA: TGTGCCAGCAGGGCCGTCAGGCTCCAAGAGACCCAGTACTTC.

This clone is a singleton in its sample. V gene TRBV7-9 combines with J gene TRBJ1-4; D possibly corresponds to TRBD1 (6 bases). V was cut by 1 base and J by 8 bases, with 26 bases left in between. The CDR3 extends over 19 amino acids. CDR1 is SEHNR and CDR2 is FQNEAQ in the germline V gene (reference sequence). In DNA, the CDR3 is TGTGCCAGCAGCTTAGGGGTCGGCAGGGGAAGGGGAAGGAGCGAAAAACTGTTTTTT. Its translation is CASSLGVGRGRGRSEKLFF.

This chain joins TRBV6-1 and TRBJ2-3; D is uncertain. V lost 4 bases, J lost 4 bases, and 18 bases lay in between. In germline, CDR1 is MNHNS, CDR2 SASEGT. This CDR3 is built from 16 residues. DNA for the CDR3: TGTGCCAGCAGTGTGTTAGGGATTTTGGTTCCAGATACGCAGTATTTT. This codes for CASSVLGILVPDTQYF.

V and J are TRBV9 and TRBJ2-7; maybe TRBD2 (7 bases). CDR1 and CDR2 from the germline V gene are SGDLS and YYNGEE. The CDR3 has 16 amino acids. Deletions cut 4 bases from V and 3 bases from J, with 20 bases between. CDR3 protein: CASSPGAGLSDYEQYF. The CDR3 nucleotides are TGTGCCAGCAGCCCGGGGGCGGGACTATCGGACTACGAGCAGTACTTC.

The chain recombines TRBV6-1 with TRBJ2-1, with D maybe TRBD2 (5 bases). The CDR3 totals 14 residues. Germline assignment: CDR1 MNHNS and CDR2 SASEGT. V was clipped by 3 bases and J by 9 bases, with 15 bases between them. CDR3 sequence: CASSDKLVVGEQFF. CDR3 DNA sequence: TGTGCCAGCAGTGATAAACTAGTAGTAGGTGAGCAGTTCTTC.

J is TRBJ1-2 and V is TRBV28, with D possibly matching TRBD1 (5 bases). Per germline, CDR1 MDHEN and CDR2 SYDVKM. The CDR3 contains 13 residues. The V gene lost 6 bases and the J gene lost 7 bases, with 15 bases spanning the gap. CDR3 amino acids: CASSWGLPSGYTF. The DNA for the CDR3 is TGTGCCAGCAGCTGGGGACTACCGAGTGGCTACACCTTC.

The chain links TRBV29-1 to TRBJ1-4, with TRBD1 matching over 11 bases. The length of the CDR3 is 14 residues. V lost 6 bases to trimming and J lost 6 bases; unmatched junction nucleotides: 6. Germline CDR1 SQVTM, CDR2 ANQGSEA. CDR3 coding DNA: TGCAGCGTGGGACCGGGACAGGGGGATGAAAAACTGTTTTTT. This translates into CSVGPGQGDEKLFF.

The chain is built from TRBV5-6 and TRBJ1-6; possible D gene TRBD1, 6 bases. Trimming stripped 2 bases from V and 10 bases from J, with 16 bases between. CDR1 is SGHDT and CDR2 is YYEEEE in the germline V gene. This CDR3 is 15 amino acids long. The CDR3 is CASSFSTGWRSPLHF. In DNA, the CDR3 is TGTGCCAGCAGCTTCAGTACAGGGTGGCGATCACCCCTCCACTTT.

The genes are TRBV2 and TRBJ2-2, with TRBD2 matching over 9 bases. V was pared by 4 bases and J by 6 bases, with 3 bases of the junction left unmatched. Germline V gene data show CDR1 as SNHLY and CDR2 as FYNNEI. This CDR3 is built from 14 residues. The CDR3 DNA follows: TGTGCCAGCAGTGGGACTAGCGCCGCCGGGGAGCTGTTTTTT. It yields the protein CASSGTSAAGELFF.

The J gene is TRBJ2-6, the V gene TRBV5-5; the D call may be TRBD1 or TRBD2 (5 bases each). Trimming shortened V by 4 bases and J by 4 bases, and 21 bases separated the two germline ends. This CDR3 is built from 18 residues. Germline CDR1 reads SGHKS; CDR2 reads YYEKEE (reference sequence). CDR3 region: CASSTSGRGVLGANVLTF. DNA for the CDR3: TGTGCCAGCAGCACGTCGGGACGAGGCGTGTTGGGGGCCAACGTCCTGACTTTC.

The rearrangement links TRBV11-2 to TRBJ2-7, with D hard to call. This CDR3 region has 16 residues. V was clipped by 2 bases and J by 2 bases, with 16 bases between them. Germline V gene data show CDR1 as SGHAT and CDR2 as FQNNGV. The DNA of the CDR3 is TGTGCCAGCAGCTTATCCCCCATGGGAAAGGCCTACGAGCAGTACTTC. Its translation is CASSLSPMGKAYEQYF.

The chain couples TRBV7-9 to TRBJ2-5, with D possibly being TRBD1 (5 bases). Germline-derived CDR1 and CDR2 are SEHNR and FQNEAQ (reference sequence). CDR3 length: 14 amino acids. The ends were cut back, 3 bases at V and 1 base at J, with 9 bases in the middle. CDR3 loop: CASSFDRIQETQYF. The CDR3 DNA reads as TGTGCCAGCAGCTTTGACAGAATCCAAGAGACCCAGTACTTC. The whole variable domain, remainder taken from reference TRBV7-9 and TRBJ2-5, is DTGVSQNPRHKITKRGQNVTFRCDPISEHNRLYWYRQTLGQGPEFLTYFQNEAQLEKSRLLSDRFSAERPKGSFSTLEIQRTEQGDSAMYLCASSFDRIQETQYFGPGTRLLVL.

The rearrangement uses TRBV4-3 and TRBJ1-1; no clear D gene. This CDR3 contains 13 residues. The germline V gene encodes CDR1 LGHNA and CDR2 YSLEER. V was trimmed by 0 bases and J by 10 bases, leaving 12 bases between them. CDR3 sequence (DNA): TGCGCCAGCAGCCAAGAAAGATCGAGGGCAGCTTTCTTT. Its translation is CASSQERSRAAFF.

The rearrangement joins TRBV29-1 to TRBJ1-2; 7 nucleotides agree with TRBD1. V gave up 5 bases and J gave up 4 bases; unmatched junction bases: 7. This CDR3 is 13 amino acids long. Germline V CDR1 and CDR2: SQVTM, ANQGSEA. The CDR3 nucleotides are TGCAGCGTTCTCAAGACAGGGACCTATGGCTACACCTTC. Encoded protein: CSVLKTGTYGYTF.

The CDR3 sequence is CASSFGDSSHEQYF. The DNA of the CDR3 is TGTGCCAGCAGCTTCGGGGACAGCAGCCACGAGCAGTACTTC. The chain couples TRBV11-2 to TRBJ2-7; 7 bases agree with TRBD1. Germline CDR1 and CDR2: SGHAT and FQNNGV. Germline trimming cut 3 bases from V and 5 bases from J; bases unmatched to any gene: 7. CDR3 length: 14 amino acids.

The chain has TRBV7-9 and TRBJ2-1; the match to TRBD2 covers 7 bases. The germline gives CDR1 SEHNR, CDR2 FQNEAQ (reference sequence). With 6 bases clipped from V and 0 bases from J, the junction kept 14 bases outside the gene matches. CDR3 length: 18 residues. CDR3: CASSHGGTKRSSYNEQFF. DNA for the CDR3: TGTGCCAGCAGTCACGGGGGGACTAAACGTAGCTCCTACAATGAGCAGTTCTTC.

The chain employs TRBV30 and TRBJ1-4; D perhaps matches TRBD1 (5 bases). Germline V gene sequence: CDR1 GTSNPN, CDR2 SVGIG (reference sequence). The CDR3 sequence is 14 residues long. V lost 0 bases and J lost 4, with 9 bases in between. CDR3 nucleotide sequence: TGTGCCTGGAGTGTACTGGGGCATAATGAAAAACTGTTTTTT. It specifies CAWSVLGHNEKLFF.

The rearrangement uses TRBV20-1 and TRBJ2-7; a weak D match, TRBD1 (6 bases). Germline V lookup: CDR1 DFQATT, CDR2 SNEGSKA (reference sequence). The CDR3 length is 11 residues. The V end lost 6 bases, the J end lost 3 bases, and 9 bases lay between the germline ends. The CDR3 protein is CSAEDSYEQYF. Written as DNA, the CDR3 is TGCAGTGCCGAGGACAGCTACGAGCAGTACTTC.

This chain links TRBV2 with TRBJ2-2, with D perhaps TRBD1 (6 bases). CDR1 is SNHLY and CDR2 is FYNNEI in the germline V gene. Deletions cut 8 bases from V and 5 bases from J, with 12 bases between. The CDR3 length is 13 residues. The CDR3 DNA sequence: TGTGCCAGCCAGACAGGACGGACCGGGGAGCTGTTTTTT. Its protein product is CASQTGRTGELFF.

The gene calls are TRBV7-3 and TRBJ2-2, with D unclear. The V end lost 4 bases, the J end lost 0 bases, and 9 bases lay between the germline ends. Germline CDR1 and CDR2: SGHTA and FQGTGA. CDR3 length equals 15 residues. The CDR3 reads CASSSYSANTGELFF. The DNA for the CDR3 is TGTGCCAGCAGCTCTTACAGTGCGAACACCGGGGAGCTGTTTTTT. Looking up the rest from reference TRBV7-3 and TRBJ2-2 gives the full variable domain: GAGVSQTPSNKVTEKGKYVELRCDPISGHTALYWYRQSLGQGPEFLIYFQGTGAADDSGLPNDRFFAVRPEGSVSTLKIQRTERGDSAVYLCASSSYSANTGELFFGEGSRLTVL.

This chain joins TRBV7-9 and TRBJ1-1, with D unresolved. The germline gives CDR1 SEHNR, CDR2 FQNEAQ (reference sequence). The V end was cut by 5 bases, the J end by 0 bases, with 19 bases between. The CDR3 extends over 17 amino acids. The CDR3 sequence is CASSGADAFFLNTEAFF. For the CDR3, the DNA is TGTGCCAGCAGCGGCGCGGACGCCTTCTTTTTGAACACTGAAGCTTTCTTT.

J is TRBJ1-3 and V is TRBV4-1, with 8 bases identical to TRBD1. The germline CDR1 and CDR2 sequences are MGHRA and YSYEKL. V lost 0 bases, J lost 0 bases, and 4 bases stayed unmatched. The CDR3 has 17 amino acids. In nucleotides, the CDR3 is TGCGCCAGCAGCCAAGAGATCAGGGGGCTCTCTGGAAACACCATATATTTT. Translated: CASSQEIRGLSGNTIYF.

In nucleotides, the CDR3 is TGTGCCAGCAGCCGACAGAGGAGATTGGGGCCAGCTTTCTTT. Its protein product is CASSRQRRLGPAFF. This rearrangement joins TRBV28 to TRBJ1-1, with a tentative D call TRBD1 (5 bases). The CDR3 consists of 14 residues. Trimming pared 6 bases from V and 10 bases from J, leaving 21 bases between. Germline V gene data show CDR1 as MDHEN and CDR2 as SYDVKM.